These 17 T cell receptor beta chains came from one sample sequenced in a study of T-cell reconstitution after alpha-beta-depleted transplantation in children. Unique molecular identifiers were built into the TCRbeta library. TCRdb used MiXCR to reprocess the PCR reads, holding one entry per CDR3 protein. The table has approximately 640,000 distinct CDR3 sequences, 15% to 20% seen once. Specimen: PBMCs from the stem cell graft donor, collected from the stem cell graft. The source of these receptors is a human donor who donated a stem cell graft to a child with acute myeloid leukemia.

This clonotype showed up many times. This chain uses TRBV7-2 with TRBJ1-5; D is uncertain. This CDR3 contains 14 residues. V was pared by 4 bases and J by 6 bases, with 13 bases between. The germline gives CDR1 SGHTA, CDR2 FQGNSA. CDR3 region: CASSSSPMAQPQHF. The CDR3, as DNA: TGTGCCAGCAGCTCCTCCCCCATGGCTCAGCCCCAGCATTTT.

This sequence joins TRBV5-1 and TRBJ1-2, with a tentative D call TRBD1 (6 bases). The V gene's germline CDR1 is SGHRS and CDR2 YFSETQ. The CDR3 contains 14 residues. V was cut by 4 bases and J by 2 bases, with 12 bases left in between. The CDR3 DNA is TGCGCCAGCAGCCAGGGGACCGTAAACTATGGCTACACCTTC. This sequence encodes CASSQGTVNYGYTF.

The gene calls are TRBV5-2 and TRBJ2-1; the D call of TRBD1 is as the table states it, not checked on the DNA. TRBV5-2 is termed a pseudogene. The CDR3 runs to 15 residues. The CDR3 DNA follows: TGTGCCAGGGGCCTACTGGACAGGGGTCAGGGTGAGCAGTTCTTC. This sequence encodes CARGLLDRGQGEQFF.

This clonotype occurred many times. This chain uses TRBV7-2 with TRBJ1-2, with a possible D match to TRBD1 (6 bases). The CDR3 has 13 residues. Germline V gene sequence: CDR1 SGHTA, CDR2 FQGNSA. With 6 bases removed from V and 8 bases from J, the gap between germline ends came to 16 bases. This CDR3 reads CASSPRRGKGYTF. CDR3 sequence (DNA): TGTGCCAGCAGTCCCCGCAGGGGAAAGGGCTACACCTTC.

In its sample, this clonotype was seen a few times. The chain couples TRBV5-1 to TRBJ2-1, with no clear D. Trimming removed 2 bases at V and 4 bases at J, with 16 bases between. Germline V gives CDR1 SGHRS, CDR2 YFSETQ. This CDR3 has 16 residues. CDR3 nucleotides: TGCGCCAGCAGCTTCCCCCTGGTGGGCGCTTACAATGAGCAGTTCTTC. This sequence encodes CASSFPLVGAYNEQFF.

CDR3 nucleotides: TGTGCCAGCAGCAAAAGCTCGACAGGGGTCAAATTTAACTATGGCTACACCTTC. Translating it yields CASSKSSTGVKFNYGYTF. The chain uses TRBV21-1 and TRBJ1-2; the table's TRBD1 call for D was not verified on the DNA. TRBV21-1 is reported as a pseudogene. The length of the CDR3 is 18 residues.

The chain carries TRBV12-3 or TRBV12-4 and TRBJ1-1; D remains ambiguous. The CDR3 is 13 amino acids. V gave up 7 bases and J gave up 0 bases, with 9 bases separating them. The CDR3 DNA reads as TGTGCCAGCATTCTTACAGTGAACACTGAAGCTTTCTTT. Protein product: CASILTVNTEAFF.

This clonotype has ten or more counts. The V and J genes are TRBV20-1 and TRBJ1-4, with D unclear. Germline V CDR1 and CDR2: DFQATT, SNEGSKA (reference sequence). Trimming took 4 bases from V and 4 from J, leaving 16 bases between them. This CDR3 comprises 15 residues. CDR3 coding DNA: TGCAGTGCTAAAGGAGACAACCTCAGTAATGAAAAACTGTTTTTT. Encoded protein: CSAKGDNLSNEKLFF.

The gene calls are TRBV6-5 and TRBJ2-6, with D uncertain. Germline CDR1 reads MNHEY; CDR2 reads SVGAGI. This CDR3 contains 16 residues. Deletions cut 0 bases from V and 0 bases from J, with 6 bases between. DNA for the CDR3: TGTGCCAGCAGTTACTCTGACGGCTCTGGGGCCAACGTCCTGACTTTC. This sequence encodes CASSYSDGSGANVLTF.

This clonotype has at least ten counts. The chain's CDR3 is CSVGSGELFF. DNA of the CDR3: TGCAGCGTTGGTAGCGGGGAGCTGTTTTTT. This chain links TRBV29-1 with TRBJ2-2; D is ambiguous. Germline-derived CDR1 and CDR2 are SQVTM and ANQGSEA. This CDR3 spans 10 amino acids. The V end was cut by 4 bases, the J end by 7 bases, with 4 bases between.

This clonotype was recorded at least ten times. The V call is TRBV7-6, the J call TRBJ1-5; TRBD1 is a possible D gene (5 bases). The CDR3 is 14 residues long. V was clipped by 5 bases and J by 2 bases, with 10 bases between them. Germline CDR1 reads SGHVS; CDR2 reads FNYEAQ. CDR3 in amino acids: CASSPGWGNQPQHF. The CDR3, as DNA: TGTGCCAGCAGCCCAGGGTGGGGCAATCAGCCCCAGCATTTT.

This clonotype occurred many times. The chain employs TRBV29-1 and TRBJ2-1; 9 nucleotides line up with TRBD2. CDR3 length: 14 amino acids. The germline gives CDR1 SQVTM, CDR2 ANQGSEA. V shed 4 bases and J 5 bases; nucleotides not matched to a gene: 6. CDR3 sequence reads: CSVVGLAGNNEQFF. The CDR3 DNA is TGCAGCGTTGTAGGCCTAGCGGGGAACAATGAGCAGTTCTTC.

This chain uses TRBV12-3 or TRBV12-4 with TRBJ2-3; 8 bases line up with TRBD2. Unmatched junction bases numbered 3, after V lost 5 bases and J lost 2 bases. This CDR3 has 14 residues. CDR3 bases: TGTGCCAGCAGTGGGCGGGGGGCCACAGATACGCAGTATTTT. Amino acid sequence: CASSGRGATDTQYF.

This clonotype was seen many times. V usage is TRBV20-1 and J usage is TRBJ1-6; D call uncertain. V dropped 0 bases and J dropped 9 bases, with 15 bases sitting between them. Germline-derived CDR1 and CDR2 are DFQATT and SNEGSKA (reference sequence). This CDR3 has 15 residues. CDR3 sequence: CSARDRTGWISPLHF. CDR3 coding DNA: TGCAGTGCTAGAGATAGGACGGGTTGGATTTCACCCCTCCACTTT.

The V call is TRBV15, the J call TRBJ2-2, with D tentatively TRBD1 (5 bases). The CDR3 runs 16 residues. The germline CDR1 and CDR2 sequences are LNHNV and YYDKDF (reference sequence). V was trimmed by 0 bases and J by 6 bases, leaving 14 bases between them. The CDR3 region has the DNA TGTGCCACCAGCAGAGATTCGGTGGGGCCGCCCGGGGAGCTGTTTTTT. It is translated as CATSRDSVGPPGELFF.

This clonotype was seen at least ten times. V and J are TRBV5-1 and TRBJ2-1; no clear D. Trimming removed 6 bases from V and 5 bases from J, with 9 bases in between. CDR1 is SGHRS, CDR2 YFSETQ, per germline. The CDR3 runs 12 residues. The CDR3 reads CASTSNDNEQFF. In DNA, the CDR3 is TGCGCCAGCACCTCAAATGACAATGAGCAGTTCTTC.

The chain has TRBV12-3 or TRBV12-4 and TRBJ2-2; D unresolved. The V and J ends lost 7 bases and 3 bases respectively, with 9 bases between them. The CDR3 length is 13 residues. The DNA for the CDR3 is TGTGCCAGCAAGGAGAGCTACACCGGGGAGCTGTTTTTT. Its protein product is CASKESYTGELFF.